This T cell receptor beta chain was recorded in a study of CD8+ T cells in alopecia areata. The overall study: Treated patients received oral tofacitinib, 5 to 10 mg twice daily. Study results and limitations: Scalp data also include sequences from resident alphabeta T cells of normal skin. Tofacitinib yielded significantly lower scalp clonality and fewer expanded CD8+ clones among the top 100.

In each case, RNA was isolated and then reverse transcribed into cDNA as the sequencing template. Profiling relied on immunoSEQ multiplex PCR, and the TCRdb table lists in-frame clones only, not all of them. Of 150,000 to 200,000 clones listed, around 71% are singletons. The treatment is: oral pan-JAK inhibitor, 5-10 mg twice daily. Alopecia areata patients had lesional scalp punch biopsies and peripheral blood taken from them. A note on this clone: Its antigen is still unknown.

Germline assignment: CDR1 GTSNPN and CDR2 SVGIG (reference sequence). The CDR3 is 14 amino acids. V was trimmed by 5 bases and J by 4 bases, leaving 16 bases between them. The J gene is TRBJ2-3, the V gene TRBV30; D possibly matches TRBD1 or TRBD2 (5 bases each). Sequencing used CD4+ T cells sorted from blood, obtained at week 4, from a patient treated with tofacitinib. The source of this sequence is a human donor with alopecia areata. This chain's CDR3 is CAWGTGAGPDTQYF. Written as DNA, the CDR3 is TGTGCCTGGGGGACCGGGGCCGGTCCAGATACGCAGTATTTT.